This TCR beta chain was retrieved from a study of cytomegalovirus exposure and HLA in healthy donors. Germline V lookup: CDR1 SGHTA, CDR2 FQGNSA. The CDR3 is 13 residues long. Unmatched junction bases numbered 3, after V lost 1 base and J lost 7 bases. The study ran its PCR with 60 Vbeta and 13 Jbeta primers. The data were produced by immunoSEQ multiplex PCR, yet TCRdb's version contains in-frame clones alone and is incomplete. This sample has about 130,000 clones; around 82% occur once, and the top ten carry around 4%. Source material: PBMCs. The V gene is TRBV7-2, the J gene TRBJ2-7, with 8 positions matching TRBD1. The clonotype originates from a man aged 40-55 years in good health and CMV-seronegative. CDR3 nucleotides: TGTGCCAGCAGCTTAGACAGGGGGACGGAGCAGTACTTC. This codes for CASSLDRGTEQYF. The entire variable domain, with the rest obtained from reference TRBV7-2 and TRBJ2-7, is as follows: GAGVSQSPSNKVTEKGKDVELRCDPISGHTALYWYRQSLGQGLEFLIYFQGNSAPDKSGLPSDRFSAERTGGSVSTLTIQRTQQEDSAVYLCASSLDRGTEQYFGPGTRLTVT.